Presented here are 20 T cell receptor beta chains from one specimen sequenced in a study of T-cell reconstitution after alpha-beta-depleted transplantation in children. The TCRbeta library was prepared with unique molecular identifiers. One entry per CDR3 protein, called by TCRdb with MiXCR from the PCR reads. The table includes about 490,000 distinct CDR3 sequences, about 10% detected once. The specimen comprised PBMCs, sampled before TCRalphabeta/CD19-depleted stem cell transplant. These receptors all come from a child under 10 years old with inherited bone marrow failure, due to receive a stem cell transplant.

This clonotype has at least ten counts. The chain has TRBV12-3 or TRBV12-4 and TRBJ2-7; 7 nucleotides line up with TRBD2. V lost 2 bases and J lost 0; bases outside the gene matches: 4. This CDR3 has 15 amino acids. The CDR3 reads CASSLHLAASYEQYF. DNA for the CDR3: TGTGCCAGCAGTTTACACCTAGCGGCCTCCTACGAGCAGTACTTC.

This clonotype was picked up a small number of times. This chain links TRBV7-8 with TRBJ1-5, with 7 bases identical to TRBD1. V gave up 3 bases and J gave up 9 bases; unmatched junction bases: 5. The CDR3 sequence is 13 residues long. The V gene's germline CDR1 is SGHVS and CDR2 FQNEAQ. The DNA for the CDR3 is TGTGCCAGCAGCTTGCTACAGGGGTGGCCCCAGCATTTT. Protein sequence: CASSLLQGWPQHF.

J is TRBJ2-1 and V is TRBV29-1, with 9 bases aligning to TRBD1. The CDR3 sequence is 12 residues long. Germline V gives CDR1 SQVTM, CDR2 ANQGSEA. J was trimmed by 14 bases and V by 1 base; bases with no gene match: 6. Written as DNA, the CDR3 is TGCAGCGTTGAAGGCCCCTGGACAGGGGAGTTCTTC. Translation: CSVEGPWTGEFF.

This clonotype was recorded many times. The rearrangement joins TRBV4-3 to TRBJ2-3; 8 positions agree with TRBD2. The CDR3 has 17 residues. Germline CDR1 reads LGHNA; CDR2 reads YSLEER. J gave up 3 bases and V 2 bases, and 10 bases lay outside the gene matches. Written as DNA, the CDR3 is TGCGCCAGCAGCCAAACCCCAAGCGGGAGCGGGACAGATACGCAGTATTTT. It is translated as CASSQTPSGSGTDTQYF.

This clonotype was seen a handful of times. CDR3 nucleotide sequence: TGTGCCAGCATCGGACTAGCGGGAGAACCTCCCCCCTACAATGAGCAGTTCTTC. It yields the protein CASIGLAGEPPPYNEQFF. The V call is TRBV27, the J call TRBJ2-1; 13 bases align to TRBD2. V shed 7 bases and J 2 bases; nucleotides not matched to a gene: 11. The CDR3 runs to 18 residues. Germline values: CDR1 MNHEY, CDR2 SMNVEV (reference sequence).

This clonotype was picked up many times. The CDR3 spells CASSLGGGSRGDTQYF. In DNA form, the CDR3 reads TGTGCCAGCAGCTTAGGTGGCGGGAGCCGGGGAGATACGCAGTATTTT. The V and J genes are TRBV7-2 and TRBJ2-3; the match to TRBD2 covers 7 bases. The CDR3 is made up of 16 amino acids. The junction had 9 bases not matched to a gene; V was cut back by 1 base and J by 5 bases. The germline CDR1 and CDR2 sequences are SGHTA and FQGNSA.

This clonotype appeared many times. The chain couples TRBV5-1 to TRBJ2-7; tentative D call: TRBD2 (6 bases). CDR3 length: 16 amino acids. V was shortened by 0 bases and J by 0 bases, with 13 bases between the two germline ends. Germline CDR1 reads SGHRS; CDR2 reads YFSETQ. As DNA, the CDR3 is TGCGCCAGCAGCTTGGAAATGATCGGGAGCTCCTACGAGCAGTACTTC. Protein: CASSLEMIGSSYEQYF.

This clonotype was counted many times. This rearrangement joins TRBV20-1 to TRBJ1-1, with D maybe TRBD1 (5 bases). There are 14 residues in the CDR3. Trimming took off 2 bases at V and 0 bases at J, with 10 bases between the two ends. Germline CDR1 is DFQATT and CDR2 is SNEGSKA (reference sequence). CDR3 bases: TGCAGTGCTAGAAGAAGACAGCTGAACACTGAAGCTTTCTTT. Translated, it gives CSARRRQLNTEAFF.

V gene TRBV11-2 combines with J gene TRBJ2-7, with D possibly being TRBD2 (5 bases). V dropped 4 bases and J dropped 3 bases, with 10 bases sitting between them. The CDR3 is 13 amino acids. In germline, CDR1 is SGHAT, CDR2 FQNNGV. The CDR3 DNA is TGTGCCAGCAGCTCTAGCCGATACTACGAGCAGTACTTC. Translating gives CASSSSRYYEQYF.

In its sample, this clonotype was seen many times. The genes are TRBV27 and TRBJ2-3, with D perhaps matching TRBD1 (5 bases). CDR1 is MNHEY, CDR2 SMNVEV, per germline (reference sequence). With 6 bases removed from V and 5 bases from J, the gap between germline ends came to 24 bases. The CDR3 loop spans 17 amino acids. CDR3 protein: CASSPRQGLFNGDTQYF. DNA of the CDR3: TGTGCCAGCAGCCCCCGCCAGGGTCTCTTCAATGGAGATACGCAGTATTTT.

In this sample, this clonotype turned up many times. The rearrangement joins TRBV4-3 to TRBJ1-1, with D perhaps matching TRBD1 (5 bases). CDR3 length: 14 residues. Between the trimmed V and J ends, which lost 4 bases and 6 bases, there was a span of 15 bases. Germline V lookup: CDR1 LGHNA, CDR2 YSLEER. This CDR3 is CASSPGTIPPEAFF. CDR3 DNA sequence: TGCGCCAGCAGCCCCGGGACCATCCCACCTGAAGCTTTCTTT.

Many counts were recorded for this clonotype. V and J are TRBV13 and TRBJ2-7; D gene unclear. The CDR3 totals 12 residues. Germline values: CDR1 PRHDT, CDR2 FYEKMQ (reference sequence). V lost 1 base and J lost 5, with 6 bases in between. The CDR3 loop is CASSLAENEQYF. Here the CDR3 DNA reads TGTGCCAGCAGCTTAGCAGAGAACGAGCAGTACTTC.

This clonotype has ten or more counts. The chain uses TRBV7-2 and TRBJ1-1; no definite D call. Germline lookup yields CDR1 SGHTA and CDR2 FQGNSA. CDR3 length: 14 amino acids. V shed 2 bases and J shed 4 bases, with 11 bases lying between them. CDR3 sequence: CASSLSFWGTEAFF. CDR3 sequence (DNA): TGTGCCAGCAGCTTATCGTTTTGGGGCACTGAAGCTTTCTTT.

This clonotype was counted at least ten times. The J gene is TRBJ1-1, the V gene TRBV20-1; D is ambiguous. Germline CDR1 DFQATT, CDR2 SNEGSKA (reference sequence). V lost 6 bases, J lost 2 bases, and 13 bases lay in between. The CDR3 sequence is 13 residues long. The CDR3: CSANGRENTEAFF. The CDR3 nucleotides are TGCAGTGCCAACGGACGGGAAAACACTGAAGCTTTCTTT.

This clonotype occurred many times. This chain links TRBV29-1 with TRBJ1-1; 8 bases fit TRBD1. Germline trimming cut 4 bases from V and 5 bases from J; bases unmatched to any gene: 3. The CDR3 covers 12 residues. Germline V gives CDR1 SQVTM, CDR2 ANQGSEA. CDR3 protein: CSVGRTGTEAFF. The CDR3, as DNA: TGCAGCGTTGGGAGGACAGGGACTGAAGCTTTCTTT.

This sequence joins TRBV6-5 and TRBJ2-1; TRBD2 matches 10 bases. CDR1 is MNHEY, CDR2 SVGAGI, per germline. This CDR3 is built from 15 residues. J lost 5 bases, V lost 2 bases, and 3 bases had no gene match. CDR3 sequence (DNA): TGTGCCAGCAGTTACGGACTAGCGGCCCACAATGAGCAGTTCTTC. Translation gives CASSYGLAAHNEQFF.

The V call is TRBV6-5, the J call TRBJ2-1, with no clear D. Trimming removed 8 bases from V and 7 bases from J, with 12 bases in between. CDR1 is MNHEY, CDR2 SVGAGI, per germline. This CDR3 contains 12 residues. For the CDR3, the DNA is TGTGCCAGCTCGGAGACCCGGAATGAGCAGTTCTTC. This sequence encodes CASSETRNEQFF.

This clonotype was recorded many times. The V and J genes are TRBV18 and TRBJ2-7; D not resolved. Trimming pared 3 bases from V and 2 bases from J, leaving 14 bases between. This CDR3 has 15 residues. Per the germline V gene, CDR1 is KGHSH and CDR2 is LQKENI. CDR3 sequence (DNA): TGTGCCAGCTCACCTCGGTCGTTAAGGGCCTACGAGCAGTACTTC. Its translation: CASSPRSLRAYEQYF. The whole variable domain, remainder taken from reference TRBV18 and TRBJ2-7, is NAGVMQNPRHLVRRRGQEARLRCSPMKGHSHVYWYRQLPEEGLKFMVYLQKENIIDESGMPKERFSAEFPKEGPSILRIQQVVRGDSAAYFCASSPRSLRAYEQYFGPGTRLTVT.

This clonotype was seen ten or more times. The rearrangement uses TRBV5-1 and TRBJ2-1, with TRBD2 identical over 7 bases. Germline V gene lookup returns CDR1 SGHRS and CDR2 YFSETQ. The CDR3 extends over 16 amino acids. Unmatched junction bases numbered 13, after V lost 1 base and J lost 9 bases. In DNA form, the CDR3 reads TGCGCCAGCAGCTTGAACGGCGGGAGTTCTTCAGGTGAGCAGTTCTTC. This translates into CASSLNGGSSSGEQFF.

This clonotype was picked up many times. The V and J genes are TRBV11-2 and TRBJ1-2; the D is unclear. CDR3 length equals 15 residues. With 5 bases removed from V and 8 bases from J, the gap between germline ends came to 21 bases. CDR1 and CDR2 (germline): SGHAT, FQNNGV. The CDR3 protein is CASSGLRAPRLGYTF. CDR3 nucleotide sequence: TGTGCCAGCAGCGGCCTCCGGGCCCCTCGATTGGGCTACACCTTC.